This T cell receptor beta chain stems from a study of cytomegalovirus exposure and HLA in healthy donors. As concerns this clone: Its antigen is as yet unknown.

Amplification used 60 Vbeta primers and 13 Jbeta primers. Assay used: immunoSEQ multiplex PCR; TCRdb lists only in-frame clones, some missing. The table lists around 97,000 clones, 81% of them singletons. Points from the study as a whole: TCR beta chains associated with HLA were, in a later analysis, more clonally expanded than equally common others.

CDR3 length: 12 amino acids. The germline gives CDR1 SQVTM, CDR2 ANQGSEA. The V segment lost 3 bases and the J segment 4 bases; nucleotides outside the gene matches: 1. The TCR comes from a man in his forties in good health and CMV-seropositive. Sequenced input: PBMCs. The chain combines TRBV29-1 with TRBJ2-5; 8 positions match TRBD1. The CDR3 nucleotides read TGCAGCGTTGACAGGGGGCGAGAGACCCAGTACTTC. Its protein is CSVDRGRETQYF.